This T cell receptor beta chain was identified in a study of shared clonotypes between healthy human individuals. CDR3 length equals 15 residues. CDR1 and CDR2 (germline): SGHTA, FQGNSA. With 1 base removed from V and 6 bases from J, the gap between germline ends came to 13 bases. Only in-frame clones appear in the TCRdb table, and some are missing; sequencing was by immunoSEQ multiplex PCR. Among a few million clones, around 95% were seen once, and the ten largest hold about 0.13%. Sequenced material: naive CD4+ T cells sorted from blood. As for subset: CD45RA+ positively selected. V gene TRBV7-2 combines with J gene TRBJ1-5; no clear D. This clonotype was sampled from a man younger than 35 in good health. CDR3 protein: CASSLELAGFQPQHF. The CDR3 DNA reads TGTGCCAGCAGCTTAGAATTGGCGGGGTTTCAGCCCCAGCATTTT.